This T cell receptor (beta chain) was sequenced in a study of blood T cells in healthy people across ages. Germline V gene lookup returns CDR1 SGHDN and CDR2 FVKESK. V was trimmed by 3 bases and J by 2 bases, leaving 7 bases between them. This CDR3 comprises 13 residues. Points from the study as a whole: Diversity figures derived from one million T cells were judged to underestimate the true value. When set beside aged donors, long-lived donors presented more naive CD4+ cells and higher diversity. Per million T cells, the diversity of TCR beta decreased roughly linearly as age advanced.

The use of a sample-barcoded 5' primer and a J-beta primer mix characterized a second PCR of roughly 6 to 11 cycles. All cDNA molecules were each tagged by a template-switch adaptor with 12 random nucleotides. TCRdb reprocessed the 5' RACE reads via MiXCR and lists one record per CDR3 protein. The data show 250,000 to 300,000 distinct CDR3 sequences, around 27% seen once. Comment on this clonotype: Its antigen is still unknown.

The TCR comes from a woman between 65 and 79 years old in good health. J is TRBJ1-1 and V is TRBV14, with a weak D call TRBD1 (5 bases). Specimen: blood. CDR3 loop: CASSHGANTEAFF. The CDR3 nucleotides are TGTGCCAGCAGCCACGGGGCAAACACTGAAGCTTTCTTT.